These 31 T cell receptor beta chains were sequenced from one sample in a study of shared clonotypes between healthy human individuals. Produced via immunoSEQ multiplex PCR; TCRdb's table is partial and in-frame only. The table includes hundreds of thousands of clones, roughly 70% detected once. The sample taken for sequencing was memory CD4+ T cells sorted from blood. Subset defined: CD45RA-negative fraction. Source of these receptors: a woman aged 25-40 years in good health.

This chain uses TRBV6-1 with TRBJ2-7; TRBD1 matches 7 bases. This CDR3 is 16 amino acids long. Germline V gene data show CDR1 as MNHNS and CDR2 as SASEGT. V lost 0 bases to trimming and J lost 0 bases; unmatched junction nucleotides: 5. In DNA form, the CDR3 reads TGTGCCAGCAGTGAAGCCACGACAGGGAGCTCCTACGAGCAGTACTTC. It codes for CASSEATTGSSYEQYF.

The chain uses TRBV5-4 and TRBJ1-2; 7 bases fit TRBD1. V dropped 0 bases and J dropped 7; count of bases not matched to a gene: 9. Germline loops: CDR1 SGHNT, CDR2 YYREEE (reference sequence). CDR3 length equals 15 residues. The CDR3 loop is CASSLGQGVVGGYTF. In DNA, the CDR3 is TGTGCCAGCAGCTTGGGCCAGGGGGTAGTCGGTGGCTACACCTTC.

The V gene is TRBV30, the J gene TRBJ2-5; D gene uncertain. The CDR3 sequence is 13 residues long. In germline, CDR1 is GTSNPN, CDR2 SVGIG (reference sequence). The V and J ends lost 0 bases and 5 bases respectively, with 10 bases between them. Here the CDR3 DNA reads TGTGCCTGGAGTGTACTATGGAAGGAGACCCAGTACTTC. As protein: CAWSVLWKETQYF.

This clone has a count of ten or more. The chain couples TRBV11-2 to TRBJ1-4; TRBD1 might be the D (5 bases). Deletions cut 5 bases from V and 4 bases from J, with 14 bases between. CDR1 is SGHAT and CDR2 is FQNNGV in the germline V gene. This CDR3 spans 15 amino acids. In DNA, the CDR3 is TGTGCCAGCAGCGCCCCTGGGACGGGTAATGAAAAACTGTTTTTT. Protein sequence: CASSAPGTGNEKLFF.

There are a few counts of this clone. CDR3 DNA sequence: TGTGCCAGCAGCTTAGAACTAGCACCCCCAGATACGCAGTATTTT. This encodes CASSLELAPPDTQYF. The chain combines TRBV11-3 with TRBJ2-3; TRBD2 is a possible D gene (6 bases). This CDR3 has 15 residues. The V end was cut by 0 bases, the J end by 4 bases, with 11 bases between. Germline CDR1 SGHNT, CDR2 YENEEA.

This chain connects TRBV29-1 to TRBJ2-2, with 9 bases matching TRBD1. This CDR3 region has 15 residues. V was clipped by 7 bases and J by 7 bases; unmatched bases: 13. Germline CDR1 is SQVTM and CDR2 is ANQGSEA. CDR3 bases: TGCAGCGCAGCCCGGGACAGGGACATCTACGGGGAGCTGTTTTTT. Amino acid sequence: CSAARDRDIYGELFF.

This clone was seen only a few times. The chain combines TRBV2 with TRBJ2-2; D gene ambiguous. This CDR3 region has 15 residues. V lost 4 bases and J lost 6, with 15 bases in between. In germline, CDR1 is SNHLY, CDR2 FYNNEI. CDR3 coding DNA: TGTGCCAGCAGTGGATTGGACGTGGGCGCCGGGGAGCTGTTTTTT. It yields the protein CASSGLDVGAGELFF. The full variable domain, completed using reference TRBV2 and TRBJ2-2, is EPEVTQTPSHQVTQMGQEVILRCVPISNHLYFYWYRQILGQKVEFLVSFYNNEISEKSEIFDDQFSVERPDGSNFTLKIRSTKLEDSAMYFCASSGLDVGAGELFFGEGSRLTVL.

The chain is built from TRBV5-1 and TRBJ2-5; TRBD2 is a possible D gene (5 bases). The CDR3 has 15 residues. Per the germline V gene, CDR1 is SGHRS and CDR2 is YFSETQ. The V and J ends lost 4 bases and 4 bases respectively, with 17 bases between them. The CDR3 spells CASSQVGVIRETQYF. Written as DNA, the CDR3 is TGCGCCAGCAGCCAAGTCGGGGTGATCCGAGAGACCCAGTACTTC.

Details on this clone: Its ends do not fully match the called genes, so a read error is possible. The chain recombines TRBV28 with TRBJ2-7; TRBD2 agrees at 11 bases. This CDR3 spans 15 amino acids. The germline V gene encodes CDR1 MDHEN and CDR2 SYDVKM. The CDR3 here is CASSSPGLAEYGQYF. As DNA, the CDR3 is TGTGCCAGCAGTTCTCCGGGACTAGCGGAATACGGGCAGTACTTC.

The chain is built from TRBV5-1 and TRBJ2-7, with TRBD1 identical over 7 bases. The CDR3 loop spans 14 amino acids. V lost 3 bases, J lost 2 bases, and 5 bases stayed unmatched. CDR1 and CDR2 from the germline V gene are SGHRS and YFSETQ. The CDR3 DNA reads TGCGCCAGCAGCTCAACAGGGGACCCCTACGAGCAGTACTTC. Translated: CASSSTGDPYEQYF.

V and J are TRBV14 and TRBJ2-2; D might be TRBD1 (5 bases). Looked up from germline, CDR1 is SGHDN and CDR2 is FVKESK. V lost 0 bases to trimming and J lost 4 bases, with 15 bases between them. The CDR3 consists of 17 residues. CDR3 protein: CASSQEGSRVRTGELFF. DNA of the CDR3: TGTGCCAGCAGCCAAGAGGGGTCCAGGGTCCGCACCGGGGAGCTGTTTTTT. The full variable domain, in which reference TRBV14 and TRBJ2-2 provide the parts outside the CDR3, is EAGVTQFPSHSVIEKGQTVTLRCDPISGHDNLYWYRRVMGKEIKFLLHFVKESKQDESGMPNNRFLAERTGGTYSTLKVQPAELEDSGVYFCASSQEGSRVRTGELFFGEGSRLTVL.

There are many counts of this clone. The chain is built from TRBV6-5 and TRBJ2-3, with D unresolved. The V gene's germline CDR1 is MNHEY and CDR2 SVGAGI. This CDR3 contains 15 residues. V lost 2 bases and J 1 base, leaving 10 bases between the germline ends. CDR3 in amino acids: CASSYASVRTDTQYF. The DNA for the CDR3 is TGTGCCAGCAGTTACGCCTCGGTACGCACAGATACGCAGTATTTT.

The chain links TRBV29-1 to TRBJ2-5, with TRBD2 as a possible D gene (5 bases). CDR1 is SQVTM, CDR2 ANQGSEA, per germline. The CDR3 extends over 10 amino acids. The DNA of the CDR3 is TGCCTAGGGAGTCTGGAGACCCAGTACTTC. It specifies CLGSLETQYF.

The rearrangement joins TRBV5-4 to TRBJ1-2; D remains unclear. Germline V lookup: CDR1 SGHNT, CDR2 YYREEE (reference sequence). CDR3 size: 13 residues. Between the trimmed V and J ends, which lost 6 bases and 2 bases, there was a span of 11 bases. The CDR3 here is CASKVVGNYGYTF. The CDR3, as DNA: TGTGCCAGCAAGGTGGTGGGCAACTATGGCTACACCTTC.

The genes are TRBV2 and TRBJ1-1; no firm D call. Germline loops: CDR1 SNHLY, CDR2 FYNNEI. The CDR3 is 17 amino acids. V shed 8 bases and J shed 0 bases, with 22 bases lying between them. The CDR3 bases are TGTGCCAGCCTATACCCAGGCCCCGAGTTGATGAACACTGAAGCTTTCTTT. It yields the protein CASLYPGPELMNTEAFF.

V is TRBV18 and J is TRBJ1-1; TRBD1 agrees at 8 bases. Germline V gene data show CDR1 as KGHSH and CDR2 as LQKENI. The CDR3 covers 16 residues. V shed 6 bases and J 4 bases; nucleotides not matched to a gene: 13. The CDR3 bases are TGTGCCAGCTCGCCGACAGGGGCCGGCCAGAGCACTGAAGCTTTCTTT. This encodes CASSPTGAGQSTEAFF.

This clone was seen a handful of times. The V call is TRBV5-1, the J call TRBJ1-2; 8 bases are a match to TRBD1. The J segment lost 7 bases and the V segment lost 4 bases, leaving 18 bases of the junction unmatched. Germline CDR1 reads SGHRS; CDR2 reads YFSETQ. CDR3 length: 17 amino acids. The CDR3 spells CASSNPTGALLSGGYTF. The CDR3 DNA follows: TGCGCCAGCAGCAACCCGACAGGGGCGCTACTCTCCGGTGGCTACACCTTC.

The genes are TRBV18 and TRBJ1-1, with TRBD1 matching over 7 bases. This CDR3 spans 12 amino acids. From germline, CDR1 is KGHSH and CDR2 LQKENI. Losses at the gene ends were 8 bases for V and 6 bases for J; bases not matched to a gene: 6. CDR3 in DNA: TGTGCCAGCCGATCACAGGGGTCTGAAGCTTTCTTT. Protein product: CASRSQGSEAFF.

The chain joins TRBV6-1 to TRBJ1-2; D gene ambiguous. The CDR3 covers 15 residues. V was shortened by 2 bases and J by 5 bases, with 15 bases between the two germline ends. Germline CDR1 is MNHNS and CDR2 is SASEGT. The CDR3 loop is CASSEPSGPQYGYTF. The CDR3 nucleotides are TGTGCCAGCAGTGAACCTTCGGGCCCTCAATATGGCTACACCTTC.

The genes are TRBV28 and TRBJ2-1; 9 bases agree with TRBD2. J gave up 5 bases and V 6 bases, and 11 bases lay outside the gene matches. The CDR3 is made up of 16 amino acids. Germline V gives CDR1 MDHEN, CDR2 SYDVKM. The CDR3, as DNA: TGTGCCAGCAGCCCACCGCTAGCGGGGCTTCACAATGAGCAGTTCTTC. Its protein is CASSPPLAGLHNEQFF.

V is TRBV10-2 and J is TRBJ2-2; D is possibly TRBD1 (5 bases). V lost 9 bases and J lost 5, with 16 bases in between. Germline CDR1 reads WSHSY; CDR2 reads SAAADI. CDR3 size: 14 residues. In DNA, the CDR3 is TGCGCCAGTTGCAGGGTTCTTAGTACCGGGGAGCTGTTTTTT. It is translated as CASCRVLSTGELFF.

This clone was found a few times. The chain has TRBV10-3 and TRBJ2-1, with D maybe TRBD1 (5 bases). This CDR3 contains 14 residues. The V end was cut by 5 bases, the J end by 3 bases, with 11 bases between. Germline V gene lookup returns CDR1 ENHRY and CDR2 SYGVKD. This CDR3 is CAISFSDIYNEQFF. The CDR3 nucleotides read TGTGCCATCAGTTTCTCGGACATCTACAATGAGCAGTTCTTC.

The rearrangement joins TRBV25-1 to TRBJ2-7; D might be TRBD2 (5 bases). V was pared by 1 base and J by 4 bases, with 11 bases between. Germline V CDR1 and CDR2: MGHDK, SYGVNS. CDR3 length: 14 amino acids. CDR3 sequence: CASSESEGKYEQYF. The CDR3 coding sequence is TGTGCCAGCAGTGAATCTGAGGGAAAGTACGAGCAGTACTTC.

The chain uses TRBV27 and TRBJ2-2, with D unresolved. The CDR3 has 17 residues. V was shortened by 2 bases and J by 4 bases, with 17 bases between the two germline ends. Germline V gene lookup returns CDR1 MNHEY and CDR2 SMNVEV (reference sequence). This CDR3 is CASSLGPPSTGTGELFF. In DNA, the CDR3 is TGTGCCAGCAGTTTAGGTCCGCCTTCGACGGGCACCGGGGAGCTGTTTTTT.

The chain uses TRBV18 and TRBJ2-2; tentative D call: TRBD1 (5 bases). Germline-derived CDR1 and CDR2 are KGHSH and LQKENI. The CDR3 covers 13 residues. V gave up 2 bases and J gave up 7 bases, with 8 bases separating them. CDR3 region: CASSPGAGGELFF. The CDR3 coding sequence is TGTGCCAGCTCACCAGGGGCCGGCGGGGAGCTGTTTTTT. Together with reference TRBV18 and TRBJ2-2, the CDR3 gives the full variable domain: NAGVMQNPRHLVRRRGQEARLRCSPMKGHSHVYWYRQLPEEGLKFMVYLQKENIIDESGMPKERFSAEFPKEGPSILRIQQVVRGDSAAYFCASSPGAGGELFFGEGSRLTVL.

This clone has more than one count but fewer than ten. The chain carries TRBV5-1 and TRBJ2-7; 13 nucleotides match TRBD2. The CDR3 has 19 amino acids. After removal of 0 bases from V and 7 bases from J, the junction contained 16 bases not matched to a gene. Germline lookup yields CDR1 SGHRS and CDR2 YFSETQ. The CDR3 region has the DNA TGCGCCAGCAGCTTGGTTGGGACTAGCGGGATTCGGGCCGTGGGAGAGCAGTACTTC. It specifies CASSLVGTSGIRAVGEQYF.

This sequence joins TRBV18 and TRBJ2-7; the match to TRBD2 covers 7 bases. The V gene end was trimmed by 3 bases and the J gene end by 0 bases; junction bases not matched to a gene: 8. Germline CDR1 reads KGHSH; CDR2 reads LQKENI. The CDR3 has 16 amino acids. This CDR3 reads CASSPVPGLTSYEQYF. The CDR3 bases are TGTGCCAGCTCACCTGTGCCGGGACTAACCTCCTACGAGCAGTACTTC.

This clone was counted many times. The genes are TRBV11-2 and TRBJ2-1; 8 bases agree with TRBD2. In germline, CDR1 is SGHAT, CDR2 FQNNGV. The V and J ends lost 6 bases and 6 bases, in that order; junction bases with no gene match: 10. The CDR3 extends over 15 amino acids. This CDR3 reads CASREGSGSFNEQFF. DNA for the CDR3: TGTGCCAGCAGGGAGGGCAGCGGGAGTTTCAATGAGCAGTTCTTC.

This clone was counted a few times. This sample also contains other DNA sequences that code for the same CDR3. The chain has TRBV18 and TRBJ1-1; D ambiguous. The CDR3 covers 14 residues. Germline CDR1 reads KGHSH; CDR2 reads LQKENI. The ends were cut back, 4 bases at V and 2 bases at J, with 11 bases in the middle. CDR3 bases: TGTGCCAGCTCACTGGACGGATTAAACACTGAAGCTTTCTTT. It is translated as CASSLDGLNTEAFF.

J is TRBJ1-2 and V is TRBV2; tentative D call: TRBD1 (5 bases). CDR1 and CDR2 from the germline V gene are SNHLY and FYNNEI. The length of the CDR3 is 14 residues. Trimming removed 1 base from V and 4 bases from J, with 10 bases in between. In nucleotides, the CDR3 is TGTGCCAGCAGTGAAGGGTGGGGGGTCTATGGCTACACCTTC. It yields the protein CASSEGWGVYGYTF.

The CDR3 DNA sequence: TGTGCCAGCAGCCCCATTGACAGGGTTGGCTACACCTTC. Translated: CASSPIDRVGYTF. The V call is TRBV7-6, the J call TRBJ1-2, with 7 bases lining up with TRBD1. Germline values: CDR1 SGHVS, CDR2 FNYEAQ. The trim removed 5 bases at V and 7 bases at J, leaving 7 bases unmatched. This CDR3 contains 13 residues.